The rows below give T cell receptor beta chains drawn from one sample of a study of early T cells in non-severe SARS-CoV-2 infection. Via MiXCR, TCRdb re-called the 5' RACE reads, giving one row per CDR3 protein. Of some 76,000 distinct CDR3 sequences in the sample, about 16% were seen once. Sequencing input: whole blood. The receptors stem from an adult who was a healthcare worker with PCR-confirmed SARS-CoV-2 infection or an uninfected control (not recorded which). The CDR3 runs from the conserved cysteine through the conserved F or W. Each record gives: CDR3 protein, CDR3 DNA, clone size, J gene, V gene, D gene, CDR3 length. D genes are given only for firm matches. Not all rows give a size; the values are once, few, many and, for expanded clones, a class.

CDR3: CASTFGGNFDYGYTF
DNA: TGTGCCAGCACTTTTGGGGGGAACTTTGACTATGGCTACACCTTC
size: -
J: TRBJ1-2
V: TRBV5-6
D: -
length: 15

CDR3: CASSYRWNTGELFF
DNA: TGTGCCAGCAGTTACAGGTGGAACACCGGGGAGCTGTTTTTT
size: many
J: TRBJ2-2
V: TRBV6-5
D: -
length: 14

CDR3: CASSSGAQPYNSPLHF
DNA: TGTGCCAGCAGCTCCGGCGCCCAGCCTTATAATTCACCCCTCCACTTT
size: -
J: TRBJ1-6
V: TRBV9
D: -
length: 16

CDR3: CATSSPPDNEKLFF
DNA: TGTGCCACCAGCAGCCCCCCGGATAATGAAAAACTGTTTTTT
size: -
J: TRBJ1-4
V: TRBV15
D: -
length: 14

CDR3: CASSGGNTEAFF
DNA: TGTGCCAGCTCAGGGGGAAACACTGAAGCTTTCTTT
size: few
J: TRBJ1-1
V: TRBV18
D: -
length: 12

CDR3: CASSLFRRQANYGYTF
DNA: TGTGCCAGCAGTTTATTCCGGCGGCAAGCTAACTATGGCTACACCTTC
size: -
J: TRBJ1-2
V: TRBV28
D: -
length: 16

CDR3: CASSAPDYSNQPQHF
DNA: TGTGCCAGCAGCGCCCCGGATTATAGCAATCAGCCCCAGCATTTT
size: few
J: TRBJ1-5
V: TRBV7-9
D: -
length: 15

CDR3: CASSLSGSVRVEQFF
DNA: TGTGCCAGCAGTTTGAGCGGGAGTGTTAGGGTTGAGCAGTTCTTC
size: few
J: TRBJ2-1
V: TRBV27
D: TRBD2
length: 15

CDR3: CASSSIGQPQNF
DNA: TGTGCCAGCAGTTCGATCGGACAGCCCCAGAATTTT
size: -
J: TRBJ1-5
V: TRBV6-5
D: -
length: 12

CDR3: CASSLDALWSSYNEQFF
DNA: TGTGCCAGCAGCTTAGATGCCCTGTGGAGCTCCTACAATGAGCAGTTCTTC
size: few
J: TRBJ2-1
V: TRBV7-6
D: -
length: 17

CDR3: CASSFRGLGSPLHF
DNA: TGTGCCAGCAGCTTCAGGGGGCTCGGTTCACCCCTCCACTTT
size: -
J: TRBJ1-6
V: TRBV11-2
D: TRBD1
length: 14

CDR3: CASSGSRLAGAGEQYF
DNA: TGTGCCAGCAGTGGGTCTAGGCTAGCGGGAGCAGGGGAGCAGTACTTC
size: -
J: TRBJ2-7
V: TRBV12-3/TRBV12-4
D: TRBD2
length: 16

CDR3: CASSLFRTDPIGELFF
DNA: TGTGCCAGCAGTTTATTTCGTACGGACCCGATCGGGGAGCTGTTTTTT
size: -
J: TRBJ2-2
V: TRBV28
D: -
length: 16

CDR3: CASSLVRSPQETQYF
DNA: TGCGCCAGCAGCTTGGTACGGTCCCCCCAAGAGACCCAGTACTTC
size: -
J: TRBJ2-5
V: TRBV5-1
D: -
length: 15

CDR3: CATSGAGGYEQYF
DNA: TGTGCCACCAGTGGCGCGGGAGGATACGAGCAGTACTTC
size: many
J: TRBJ2-7
V: TRBV24-1
D: TRBD2
length: 13

CDR3: CSVGEVYGYTF
DNA: TGCAGTGTCGGGGAGGTGTATGGCTACACCTTC
size: few
J: TRBJ1-2
V: TRBV20-1
D: -
length: 11

CDR3: CASSRTSGRTDTQYF
DNA: TGCGCCAGCAGCCGGACTAGCGGCCGCACAGATACGCAGTATTTT
size: -
J: TRBJ2-3
V: TRBV10-1
D: TRBD2
length: 15

CDR3: CASSLYAGEETQYF
DNA: TGTGCCAGCAGCTTATATGCAGGGGAGGAGACCCAGTACTTC
size: few
J: TRBJ2-5
V: TRBV7-6
D: -
length: 14

CDR3: CASSVVGRATDTQYF
DNA: TGTGCCAGCAGCGTAGTAGGCAGGGCCACAGATACGCAGTATTTT
size: -
J: TRBJ2-3
V: TRBV9
D: -
length: 15

CDR3: CSVEVRPFYNEQFF
DNA: TGCAGCGTTGAAGTAAGGCCGTTCTACAATGAGCAGTTCTTC
size: few
J: TRBJ2-1
V: TRBV29-1
D: -
length: 14

CDR3: CASSLTAPRTGELFF
DNA: TGTGCCAGCAGCTTAACCGCCCCAAGAACTGGGGAGCTGTTTTTT
size: many
J: TRBJ2-2
V: TRBV7-9
D: -
length: 15

CDR3: CASSQDSRRLAGDRYNEQFF
DNA: TGTGCCAGCAGCCAAGACTCCCGACGACTAGCGGGAGATCGCTACAATGAGCAGTTCTTC
size: many
J: TRBJ2-1
V: TRBV4-2
D: TRBD2
length: 20

CDR3: CSARLPYQETQYF
DNA: TGCAGTGCTAGACTTCCGTACCAAGAGACCCAGTACTTC
size: few
J: TRBJ2-5
V: TRBV20-1
D: -
length: 13

CDR3: CASSFFYGPLSPLHF
DNA: TGTGCCAGCAGTTTTTTCTACGGACCCCTTTCACCCCTCCACTTT
size: -
J: TRBJ1-6
V: TRBV27
D: -
length: 15

CDR3: CASSSPLYEQYF
DNA: TGTGCCAGCAGTTCTCCCTTATACGAGCAGTACTTC
size: -
J: TRBJ2-7
V: TRBV2
D: -
length: 12

CDR3: CASSEVARDRGSEQYF
DNA: TGTGCCAGCAGTGAAGTCGCCCGGGACAGGGGGAGTGAGCAGTACTTC
size: few
J: TRBJ2-7
V: TRBV2
D: TRBD1
length: 16

CDR3: CAISDRANSYEQYF
DNA: TGTGCCATCAGTGACAGGGCCAACTCCTACGAGCAGTACTTC
size: few
J: TRBJ2-7
V: TRBV10-3
D: -
length: 14

CDR3: CASSLQGRRELFF
DNA: TGTGCCAGCAGCTTACAGGGAAGGCGGGAGCTGTTTTTT
size: -
J: TRBJ2-2
V: TRBV7-3
D: -
length: 13

CDR3: CASSQVPLGTEAFF
DNA: TGTGCCAGCAGCCAAGTTCCCCTCGGAACTGAAGCTTTCTTT
size: few
J: TRBJ1-1
V: TRBV3-1
D: -
length: 14

CDR3: CASSTGTASSGNTIYF
DNA: TGTGCCAGCAGTACCGGGACGGCAAGCTCTGGAAACACCATATATTTT
size: -
J: TRBJ1-3
V: TRBV6-6
D: -
length: 16

CDR3: CASSVGTGVSGANVLTF
DNA: TGTGCCAGCAGCGTAGGGACAGGGGTGTCTGGGGCCAACGTCCTGACTTTC
size: -
J: TRBJ2-6
V: TRBV9
D: TRBD1
length: 17

CDR3: CASYGETQYF
DNA: TGTGCCAGTTATGGAGAGACCCAGTACTTC
size: few
J: TRBJ2-5
V: TRBV28
D: -
length: 10

CDR3: CSLVAPDTQYF
DNA: TGCAGCCTGGTAGCCCCAGATACGCAGTATTTT
size: once
J: TRBJ2-3
V: TRBV29-1
D: -
length: 11

CDR3: CASSSRTGERPLHF
DNA: TGTGCCAGCAGCTCCAGGACAGGGGAGCGGCCCCTCCACTTT
size: -
J: TRBJ1-6
V: TRBV7-2
D: TRBD1
length: 14

CDR3: CASSYRDYSYEQYF
DNA: TGTGCCAGCAGTTACCGGGACTACTCCTACGAGCAGTACTTC
size: many
J: TRBJ2-7
V: TRBV6-2/TRBV6-3
D: TRBD2
length: 14

CDR3: CASSEVRLAGAGEQFF
DNA: TGTGCCAGCAGTGAAGTACGACTAGCGGGAGCGGGGGAGCAGTTCTTC
size: few
J: TRBJ2-1
V: TRBV2
D: TRBD2
length: 16

CDR3: CAYSPGTYEQYF
DNA: TGTGCCTATAGCCCGGGAACCTACGAGCAGTACTTC
size: few
J: TRBJ2-7
V: TRBV10-3
D: -
length: 12

CDR3: CASSLFRDSLSHEQYF
DNA: TGTGCCAGCAGCCTCTTCCGGGACAGTCTTTCCCACGAGCAGTACTTC
size: few
J: TRBJ2-7
V: TRBV5-8
D: TRBD1
length: 16

CDR3: CSARGGRASYEQYF
DNA: TGCAGTGCTAGAGGGGGTAGGGCCTCCTACGAGCAGTACTTC
size: -
J: TRBJ2-7
V: TRBV20-1
D: -
length: 14

CDR3: CASSKRDITDTQYF
DNA: TGCGCCAGCAGTAAGCGGGATATCACAGATACGCAGTATTTT
size: -
J: TRBJ2-3
V: TRBV5-1
D: TRBD2
length: 14

CDR3: CTSSLRGGFYGYTF
DNA: TGTACCAGCAGTTTGAGGGGGGGATTCTATGGCTACACCTTC
size: -
J: TRBJ1-2
V: TRBV27
D: -
length: 14

CDR3: CASSLGGTALSEAFF
DNA: TGTGCCAGCAGCTTAGGTGGGACCGCCTTGTCTGAAGCTTTCTTT
size: -
J: TRBJ1-1
V: TRBV11-2
D: -
length: 15

CDR3: CASSRTGDRAEAFF
DNA: TGTGCCAGCAGCCGAACGGGGGACAGGGCTGAAGCTTTCTTT
size: few
J: TRBJ1-1
V: TRBV7-2
D: TRBD1
length: 14

CDR3: CSVYKTLDRVSETQYF
DNA: TGCAGCGTTTACAAGACCCTGGACAGGGTCTCGGAGACCCAGTACTTC
size: once
J: TRBJ2-5
V: TRBV29-1
D: TRBD1
length: 16

CDR3: CASSFRGREQYF
DNA: TGTGCCAGCAGCTTCCGGGGGCGCGAGCAGTACTTC
size: -
J: TRBJ2-7
V: TRBV5-6
D: -
length: 12

CDR3: CASGGGLITDTQYF
DNA: TGTGCCAGCGGGGGGGGCCTGATCACAGATACGCAGTATTTT
size: many
J: TRBJ2-3
V: TRBV7-6
D: -
length: 14

CDR3: CASSPNGGPSGNTEAFF
DNA: TGTGCCAGCAGCCCCAACGGAGGACCCTCGGGGAACACTGAAGCTTTCTTT
size: -
J: TRBJ1-1
V: TRBV7-9
D: -
length: 17

CDR3: CSVVAPRDTQYF
DNA: TGCAGCGTTGTAGCCCCCAGAGATACGCAGTATTTT
size: few
J: TRBJ2-3
V: TRBV29-1
D: -
length: 12

CDR3: CSARGRGITDTQYF
DNA: TGCAGTGCTAGAGGCAGGGGCATAACAGATACGCAGTATTTT
size: -
J: TRBJ2-3
V: TRBV20-1
D: -
length: 14

CDR3: CSVDLTGGNEQFF
DNA: TGCAGCGTAGACCTGACAGGGGGTAATGAGCAGTTCTTC
size: few
J: TRBJ2-1
V: TRBV29-1
D: TRBD1
length: 13

CDR3: CASSGRSSGEFYEQFF
DNA: TGTGCCAGCAGCGGGAGGAGTAGCGGGGAGTTCTATGAGCAGTTCTTC
size: few
J: TRBJ2-1
V: TRBV5-4
D: TRBD2
length: 16

CDR3: CASSFPRDPRRTGVNIQYF
DNA: TGTGCCAGCAGCTTTCCCCGGGACCCACGAAGGACAGGGGTAAACATTCAGTACTTC
size: -
J: TRBJ2-4
V: TRBV7-9
D: TRBD1
length: 19

CDR3: CASSPNSMNTEAFF
DNA: TGTGCCAGCAGCCCCAACAGCATGAACACTGAAGCTTTCTTT
size: many
J: TRBJ1-1
V: TRBV7-9
D: -
length: 14

CDR3: CASSLAGGLDNEQFF
DNA: TGTGCCAGCAGCCTAGCGGGGGGGCTTGACAATGAGCAGTTCTTC
size: many
J: TRBJ2-1
V: TRBV7-8
D: TRBD2
length: 15

CDR3: CASSYQGSYYGYTF
DNA: TGTGCCAGCAGTTACCAGGGGTCGTACTATGGCTACACCTTC
size: few
J: TRBJ1-2
V: TRBV6-5
D: -
length: 14

CDR3: CSGRLAKETQYF
DNA: TGCAGCGGGCGGCTAGCGAAAGAGACCCAGTACTTC
size: few
J: TRBJ2-5
V: TRBV29-1
D: -
length: 12

CDR3: CSARGWIETDTQYF
DNA: TGCAGTGCTAGAGGGTGGATAGAAACAGATACGCAGTATTTT
size: -
J: TRBJ2-3
V: TRBV20-1
D: -
length: 14

CDR3: CASSQAGDTQYF
DNA: TGTGCCAGCAGCCAAGCTGGGGATACGCAGTATTTT
size: -
J: TRBJ2-3
V: TRBV3-1
D: -
length: 12

CDR3: CASSVDETQYF
DNA: TGTGCCAGCAGCGTAGATGAGACCCAGTACTTC
size: few
J: TRBJ2-5
V: TRBV9
D: -
length: 11

CDR3: CSARGLAGKSTDTQYF
DNA: TGCAGTGCTAGGGGACTAGCGGGGAAGAGCACAGATACGCAGTATTTT
size: many
J: TRBJ2-3
V: TRBV20-1
D: TRBD2
length: 16